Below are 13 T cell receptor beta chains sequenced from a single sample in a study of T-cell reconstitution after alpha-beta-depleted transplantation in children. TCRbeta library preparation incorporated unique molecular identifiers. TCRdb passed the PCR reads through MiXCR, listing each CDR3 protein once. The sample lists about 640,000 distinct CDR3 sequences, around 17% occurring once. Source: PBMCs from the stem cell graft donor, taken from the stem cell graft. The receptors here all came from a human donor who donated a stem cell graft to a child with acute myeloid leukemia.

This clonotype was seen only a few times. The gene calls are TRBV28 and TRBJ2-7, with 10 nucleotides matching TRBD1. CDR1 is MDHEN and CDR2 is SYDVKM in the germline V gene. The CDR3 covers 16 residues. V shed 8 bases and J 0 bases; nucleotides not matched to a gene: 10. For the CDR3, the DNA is TGTGCCAGCTCGGGACAGGGGTCCCTCCGCTCCTACGAGCAGTACGTC. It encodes CASSGQGSLRSYEQYV.

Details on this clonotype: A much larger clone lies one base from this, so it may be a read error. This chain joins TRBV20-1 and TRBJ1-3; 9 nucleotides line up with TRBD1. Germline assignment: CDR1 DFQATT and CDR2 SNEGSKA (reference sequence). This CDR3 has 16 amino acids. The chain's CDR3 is CCARDRATMSGNTIYF. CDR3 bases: TGCTGTGCTAGGGACAGGGCAACTATGTCTGGAAACACCATATATTTT.

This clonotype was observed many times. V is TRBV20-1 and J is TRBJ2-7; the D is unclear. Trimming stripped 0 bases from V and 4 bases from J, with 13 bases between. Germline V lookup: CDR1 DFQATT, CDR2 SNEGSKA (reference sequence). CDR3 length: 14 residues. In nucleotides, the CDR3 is TGCAGTGCTAGAGATGATACAAGACCTTACGAGCAGTACTTC. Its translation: CSARDDTRPYEQYF.

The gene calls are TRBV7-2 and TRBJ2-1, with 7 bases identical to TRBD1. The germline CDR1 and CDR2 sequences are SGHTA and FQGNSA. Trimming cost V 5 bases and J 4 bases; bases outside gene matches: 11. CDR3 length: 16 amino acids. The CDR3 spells CASSLLGGPDYNEQFF. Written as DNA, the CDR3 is TGTGCCAGCAGCCTTTTAGGGGGCCCGGATTACAATGAGCAGTTCTTC.

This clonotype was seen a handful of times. The CDR3 here is CASMSGGQETQYF. Written as DNA, the CDR3 is TGTGCCAGCATGAGCGGGGGACAAGAGACCCAGTACTTC. This sequence joins TRBV6-6 and TRBJ2-5, with TRBD2 matching 8 bases. Germline V gene lookup returns CDR1 MNHNY and CDR2 SVGAGI (reference sequence). Trimming took 7 bases from V and 2 from J; bases not matched to a gene: 3. The CDR3 has 13 amino acids.

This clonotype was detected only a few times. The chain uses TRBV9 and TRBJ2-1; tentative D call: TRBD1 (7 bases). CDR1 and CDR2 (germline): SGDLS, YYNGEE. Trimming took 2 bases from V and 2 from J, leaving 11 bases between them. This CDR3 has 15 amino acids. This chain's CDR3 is CASSVEGAPYNEQFF. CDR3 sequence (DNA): TGTGCCAGCAGCGTGGAGGGGGCCCCCTACAATGAGCAGTTCTTC.

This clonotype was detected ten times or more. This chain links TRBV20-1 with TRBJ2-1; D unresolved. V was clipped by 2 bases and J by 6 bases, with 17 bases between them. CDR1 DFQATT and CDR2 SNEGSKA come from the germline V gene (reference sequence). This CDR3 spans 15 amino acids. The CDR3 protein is CSARSQFRQRNEQFF. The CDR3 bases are TGCAGTGCTAGATCTCAATTCAGACAACGCAATGAGCAGTTCTTC.

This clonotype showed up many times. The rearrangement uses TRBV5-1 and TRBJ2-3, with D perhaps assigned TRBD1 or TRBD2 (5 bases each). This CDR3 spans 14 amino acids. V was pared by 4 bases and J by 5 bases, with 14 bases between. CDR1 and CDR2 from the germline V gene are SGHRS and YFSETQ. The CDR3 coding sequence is TGCGCCAGCAGCGACCGGGACGCTCGAGATACGCAGTATTTT. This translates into CASSDRDARDTQYF.

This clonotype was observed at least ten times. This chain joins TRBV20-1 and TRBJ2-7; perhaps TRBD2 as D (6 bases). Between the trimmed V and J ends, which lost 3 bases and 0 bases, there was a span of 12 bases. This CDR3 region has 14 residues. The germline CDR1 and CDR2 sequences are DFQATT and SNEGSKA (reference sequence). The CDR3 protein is CSARGGDASYEQYV. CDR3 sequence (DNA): TGCAGTGCTAGGGGCGGGGACGCCTCCTACGAGCAGTACGTC.

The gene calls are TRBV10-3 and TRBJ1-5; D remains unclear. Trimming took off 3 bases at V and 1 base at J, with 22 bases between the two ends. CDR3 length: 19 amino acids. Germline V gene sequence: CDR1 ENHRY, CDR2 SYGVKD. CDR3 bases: TGTGCCATCAGTGACCACCAGGTGGGAGGTTTCATGAGCAATCAGCCCCAGCATTTT. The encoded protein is CAISDHQVGGFMSNQPQHF.

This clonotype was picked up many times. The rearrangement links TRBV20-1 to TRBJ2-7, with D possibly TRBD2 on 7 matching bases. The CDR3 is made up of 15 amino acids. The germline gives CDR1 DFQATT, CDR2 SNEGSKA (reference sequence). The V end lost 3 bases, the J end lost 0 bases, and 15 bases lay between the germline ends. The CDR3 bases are TGCAGTGCTAGGGGGGGGGCCCAGAGCTCCTACGAGCAGTACTTC. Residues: CSARGGAQSSYEQYF.

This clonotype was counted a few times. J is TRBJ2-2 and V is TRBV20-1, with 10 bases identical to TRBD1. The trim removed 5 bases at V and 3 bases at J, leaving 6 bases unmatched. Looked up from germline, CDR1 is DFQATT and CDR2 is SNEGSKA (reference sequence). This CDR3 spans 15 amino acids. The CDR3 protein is CSAQPGTGDTGELFF. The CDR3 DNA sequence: TGCAGTGCTCAACCCGGGACAGGGGACACCGGGGAGCTGTTTTTT.

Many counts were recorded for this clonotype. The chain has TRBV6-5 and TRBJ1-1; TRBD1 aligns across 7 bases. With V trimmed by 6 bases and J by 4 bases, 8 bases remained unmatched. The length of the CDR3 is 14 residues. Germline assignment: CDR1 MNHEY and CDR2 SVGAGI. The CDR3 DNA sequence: TGTGCCAGCAGCCCCGACAGGGACCGCACTGAAGCTTTCTTT. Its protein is CASSPDRDRTEAFF.